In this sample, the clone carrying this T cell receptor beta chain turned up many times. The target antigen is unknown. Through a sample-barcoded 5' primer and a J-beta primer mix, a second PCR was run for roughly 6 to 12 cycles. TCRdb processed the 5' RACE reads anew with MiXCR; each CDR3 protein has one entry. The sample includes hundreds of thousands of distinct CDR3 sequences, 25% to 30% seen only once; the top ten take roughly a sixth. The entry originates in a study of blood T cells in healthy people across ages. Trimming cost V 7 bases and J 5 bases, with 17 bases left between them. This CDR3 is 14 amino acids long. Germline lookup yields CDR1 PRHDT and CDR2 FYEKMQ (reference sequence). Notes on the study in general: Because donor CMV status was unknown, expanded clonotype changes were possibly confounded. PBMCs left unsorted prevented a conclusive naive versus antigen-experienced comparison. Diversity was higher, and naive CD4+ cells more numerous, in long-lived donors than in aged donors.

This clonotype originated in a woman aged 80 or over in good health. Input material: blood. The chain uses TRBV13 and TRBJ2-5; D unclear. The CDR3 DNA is TGTGCCAGCACTAGAAAACCAGCGTCGGAGACCCAGTACTTC. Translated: CASTRKPASETQYF.